This entry lists 20 T cell receptor beta chains sequenced from one sample in a study of regulatory T cells in long-lasting Graves disease. CDR3 regions were amplified by Arm-PCR using iRepertoire HTBI primers to build TCR beta libraries. From the multiplex PCR reads, TCRdb called clonotypes with MiXCR, one entry per CDR3 protein. The sample lists 440,000 or so distinct CDR3 sequences, 15% to 20% occurring once. The time point is: newly diagnosed GD, antithyroid drugs for less than 3 months. The TCR library was made from RNA extracted from PBMCs. Another study also made use of these data, one on T cells in Graves' hyperthyroidism and ophthalmopathy.

This specimen consisted of peripheral blood mononuclear cells (PBMCs), obtained at new diagnosis, from a patient treated with antithyroid drugs. Every receptor here comes from a woman younger than 45 with Graves disease.

Of note for this clonotype: This sequence may be a read error, since a much larger clone differs from it by one base. The V gene is TRBV29-1, the J gene TRBJ2-3; no reliable D call. The CDR3 loop spans 15 amino acids. The germline gives CDR1 SQVTM, CDR2 ANQGSEA. The CDR3 region has the DNA TGCAACGTTGTTCCCTACCGAATCTGGGCAGATACGCAGTATTTT. It yields the protein CNVVPYRIWADTQYF.

The chain has TRBV7-9 and TRBJ2-1, with a weak D call TRBD1 (5 bases). The length of the CDR3 is 12 residues. Deletions cut 3 bases from V and 7 bases from J, with 7 bases between. CDR1 and CDR2 from the germline V gene are SEHNR and FQNEAQ (reference sequence). CDR3 DNA sequence: TGTGCCAGCAGCTTGGACACTAATGAGCAGTTCTTC. Protein: CASSLDTNEQFF.

This chain joins TRBV4-1 and TRBJ1-3; no clear D. V lost 3 bases, J lost 7 bases, and 7 bases lay in between. Germline CDR1 reads MGHRA; CDR2 reads YSYEKL. This CDR3 is built from 12 residues. The CDR3 bases are TGCGCCAGCAGCCAGAGCCCGAACACCATATATTTT. It codes for CASSQSPNTIYF.

The V gene is TRBV7-2, the J gene TRBJ2-5; D remains ambiguous. V shed 1 base and J shed 2 bases, with 11 bases lying between them. The CDR3 covers 15 residues. Germline V gene lookup returns CDR1 SGHTA and CDR2 FQGNSA. The CDR3 nucleotides are TGTGCCAGCAGCTTAGATTATCGAGAGCAAGAGACCCAGTACTTC. Its protein product is CASSLDYREQETQYF.

This clonotype occurred many times. V usage is TRBV20-1 and J usage is TRBJ2-1; D not certain. The CDR3 runs 12 residues. V dropped 1 base and J dropped 6 bases, with 7 bases sitting between them. Germline V gene sequence: CDR1 DFQATT, CDR2 SNEGSKA (reference sequence). CDR3 sequence (DNA): TGCAGTGCTAGAGGGGAAGGCAATGAGCAGTTCTTC. Amino acids: CSARGEGNEQFF.

Many counts were recorded for this clonotype. The chain links TRBV18 to TRBJ2-7; D is undetermined. Trimming cost V 4 bases and J 4 bases, with 5 bases left between them. Per germline, CDR1 KGHSH and CDR2 LQKENI. The CDR3 length is 11 residues. CDR3 amino acids: CASSREYEQYF. DNA of the CDR3: TGTGCCAGCTCACGTGAATACGAGCAGTACTTC.

The gene calls are TRBV12-3 or TRBV12-4 and TRBJ1-5; no definite D call. The CDR3 is made up of 14 amino acids. The ends were cut back, 5 bases at V and 7 bases at J, with 15 bases in the middle. The CDR3 reads CASSRRTENQPQHF. The CDR3 region has the DNA TGTGCCAGCAGTCGCCGGACCGAAAACCAGCCCCAGCATTTT.

Ten or more counts support this clonotype. The rearrangement links TRBV7-2 to TRBJ1-5; D not certain. CDR3 length equals 15 residues. The germline V gene encodes CDR1 SGHTA and CDR2 FQGNSA. Trimming took off 1 base at V and 7 bases at J, with 14 bases between the two ends. The chain's CDR3 is CASSLVASNGQPQHF. The CDR3 DNA sequence: TGTGCCAGCAGCTTAGTCGCGTCGAATGGACAGCCCCAGCATTTT.

In this sample, this clonotype turned up many times. V is TRBV7-2 and J is TRBJ1-5; D not resolved. The CDR3 is 12 amino acids. Germline-derived CDR1 and CDR2 are SGHTA and FQGNSA. V lost 6 bases to trimming and J lost 3 bases, with 6 bases between them. CDR3 DNA sequence: TGTGCCAGCAGTTCCCCCAATCAGCCCCAGCATTTT. It yields the protein CASSSPNQPQHF. The full variable domain, its missing parts supplied by reference TRBV7-2 and TRBJ1-5, is GAGVSQSPSNKVTEKGKDVELRCDPISGHTALYWYRQSLGQGLEFLIYFQGNSAPDKSGLPSDRFSAERTGGSVSTLTIQRTQQEDSAVYLCASSSPNQPQHFGDGTRLSIL.

This clonotype has at least ten counts. The chain joins TRBV27 to TRBJ1-4, with D perhaps matching TRBD1 (5 bases). The V gene's germline CDR1 is MNHEY and CDR2 SMNVEV (reference sequence). The CDR3 is 14 amino acids. V was cut by 7 bases and J by 6 bases, with 15 bases left in between. CDR3 residues: CASKAGTRYEKLFF. The DNA for the CDR3 is TGTGCCAGCAAAGCAGGGACGCGGTATGAAAAACTGTTTTTT. Filled out from reference TRBV27 and TRBJ1-4, the complete variable domain reads EAQVTQNPRYLITVTGKKLTVTCSQNMNHEYMSWYRQDPGLGLRQIYYSMNVEVTDKGDVPEGYKVSRKEKRNFPLILESPSPNQTSLYFCASKAGTRYEKLFFGSGTQLSVL.

This clonotype was observed many times. The chain recombines TRBV11-1 with TRBJ2-5, with no clear D. In germline, CDR1 is SGHAT, CDR2 FQDESV (reference sequence). V lost 1 base, J lost 0 bases, and 9 bases lay in between. The CDR3 consists of 15 residues. CDR3 bases: TGTGCCAGCAGCTTAGAGTCGAGGTACCAAGAGACCCAGTACTTC. It specifies CASSLESRYQETQYF.

This chain connects TRBV20-1 to TRBJ2-4; 9 bases line up with TRBD2. The J segment lost 1 base and the V segment lost 5 bases, leaving 9 bases of the junction unmatched. CDR3 size: 16 residues. Per germline, CDR1 DFQATT and CDR2 SNEGSKA (reference sequence). The CDR3 reads CSARISGGGAKNIQYF. The DNA of the CDR3 is TGCAGTGCTCGAATTAGCGGGGGTGGGGCCAAAAACATTCAGTACTTC.

This clonotype was counted at least ten times. V gene TRBV6-1 combines with J gene TRBJ2-7, with D tentatively TRBD1 or TRBD2 (5 bases each). Between the trimmed V and J ends, which lost 6 bases and 3 bases, there was a span of 15 bases. Germline values: CDR1 MNHNS, CDR2 SASEGT. This CDR3 is built from 14 residues. CDR3 loop: CASRGPGRSYEQYF. CDR3 sequence (DNA): TGTGCCAGCAGAGGGCCGGGACGGAGCTACGAGCAGTACTTC.

This clonotype showed up many times. The V and J genes are TRBV7-3 and TRBJ2-1; the D gene could be TRBD1 or TRBD2 (6 bases each). Germline V lookup: CDR1 SGHTA, CDR2 FQGTGA. The CDR3 extends over 14 amino acids. Trimming left V 3 bases short and J 7 bases short, with 13 bases between. The CDR3 region has the DNA TGTGCCAGCAGCTTCGGTACAGGGAGGAATGAGCAGTTCTTC. This encodes CASSFGTGRNEQFF.

This clonotype has a count of ten or more. The chain has TRBV19 and TRBJ2-7, with 9 bases fitting TRBD1. The CDR3 contains 14 residues. Germline loops: CDR1 LNHDA, CDR2 SQIVND (reference sequence). Trimming took 4 bases from V and 2 from J; bases not matched to a gene: 3. The CDR3 sequence: CASSRGQGTYEQYF. For the CDR3, the DNA is TGTGCCAGTAGTAGGGGACAGGGAACCTACGAGCAGTACTTC.

The sample holds many counts of this clonotype. The chain is built from TRBV7-8 and TRBJ2-7; D may be TRBD2 (6 bases). This CDR3 has 15 residues. Trimming took off 5 bases at V and 5 bases at J, with 19 bases between the two ends. Germline CDR1 and CDR2: SGHVS and FQNEAQ. The CDR3 reads CASSLWASVSNEQYF. For the CDR3, the DNA is TGTGCCAGCAGCCTGTGGGCTAGCGTTTCCAACGAGCAGTACTTC.

As regards this clonotype: A read error may be the cause here, since a much bigger clone is one base away. The chain recombines TRBV5-6 with TRBJ2-1; D unresolved. Looked up from germline, CDR1 is SGHDT and CDR2 is YYEEEE. CDR3 length equals 18 residues. V gave up 0 bases and J gave up 8 bases, with 24 bases separating them. CDR3 in DNA: TGTGCCAGCAGCTTGGGTCCCCGGACCCATAGGTGGTACTATGAGCAGTTCTTC. Its translation: CASSLGPRTHRWYYEQFF.

CDR3 in amino acids: CASSYSGDRAPELFF. The DNA for the CDR3 is TGTGCCAGCAGTTACTCAGGGGACAGGGCGCCCGAGCTGTTTTTT. This chain links TRBV6-5 with TRBJ2-2; 9 nucleotides match TRBD1. The V gene end was trimmed by 0 bases and the J gene end by 11 bases; junction bases not matched to a gene: 7. The length of the CDR3 is 15 residues. Germline assignment: CDR1 MNHEY and CDR2 SVGAGI.

This clonotype appeared many times. This sequence joins TRBV4-1 and TRBJ1-1; D is unclear. There are 14 residues in the CDR3. Germline V lookup: CDR1 MGHRA, CDR2 YSYEKL. Trimming shortened V by 4 bases and J by 0 bases, and 9 bases separated the two germline ends. This CDR3 reads CASSRLTVNTEAFF. DNA for the CDR3: TGCGCCAGCAGCCGCCTGACCGTGAACACTGAAGCTTTCTTT.

Many counts were recorded for this clonotype. The V and J genes are TRBV7-2 and TRBJ2-5; a possible D gene is TRBD1 (6 bases). The germline gives CDR1 SGHTA, CDR2 FQGNSA. The length of the CDR3 is 14 residues. V was cut by 5 bases and J by 1 base, with 11 bases left in between. CDR3 amino acids: CASSRQGSQETQYF. The CDR3 bases are TGTGCCAGCAGCCGCCAGGGGAGCCAAGAGACCCAGTACTTC. Looking up the rest from reference TRBV7-2 and TRBJ2-5 gives the full variable domain: GAGVSQSPSNKVTEKGKDVELRCDPISGHTALYWYRQSLGQGLEFLIYFQGNSAPDKSGLPSDRFSAERTGGSVSTLTIQRTQQEDSAVYLCASSRQGSQETQYFGPGTRLLVL.